One and the same sample provided the 21 T cell receptor beta chains below, sequenced in a study of radiotherapy plus CTLA-4 blockade in lung cancer. Data came from immunoSEQ multiplex PCR; TCRdb stores just in-frame clones and leaves some out. The data hold some 100,000 clones, with just under 80% observed a single time. The sequencing used peripheral blood, collected from a patient treated with radiotherapy plus ipilimumab. These receptors were obtained from a human donor with non-small cell lung cancer who had a partial response to radiotherapy plus ipilimumab.

CDR3 loop: CASSLNTGGLTDTQYF. The CDR3 DNA reads as TGCGCCAGCAGCCTGAATACAGGGGGCCTCACAGATACGCAGTATTTT. This chain uses TRBV5-1 with TRBJ2-3, with TRBD1 matching 9 bases. CDR3 length: 16 amino acids. Germline CDR1 and CDR2: SGHRS and YFSETQ. J gave up 2 bases and V 4 bases, and 8 bases lay outside the gene matches.

The V gene is TRBV29-1, the J gene TRBJ2-5; a possible D gene is TRBD1 (5 bases). The CDR3 length is 13 residues. The germline CDR1 and CDR2 sequences are SQVTM and ANQGSEA. V gave up 6 bases and J gave up 2 bases, with 13 bases separating them. In DNA form, the CDR3 reads TGCAGCGTAGGGTTGGGGCCGCAAGAGACCCAGTACTTC. It translates to CSVGLGPQETQYF.

Comments on this clone: A read error may account for a junction end that differs from germline. V and J are TRBV30 and TRBJ2-5; tentatively, D is TRBD1 (6 bases). CDR3 size: 11 residues. The germline V gene encodes CDR1 GTSNPN and CDR2 SVGIG (reference sequence). CDR3 sequence reads: CASPQGTAINF. Here the CDR3 DNA reads TGTGCCTCCCCCCAGGGGACGGCAATTAACTTC.

The chain couples TRBV29-1 to TRBJ1-4, with a tentative D call TRBD1 (6 bases). From germline, CDR1 is SQVTM and CDR2 ANQGSEA. This CDR3 is built from 13 residues. Trimming cost V 3 bases and J 7 bases, with 12 bases left between them. The CDR3 protein is CSVDAEGGEKLFF. CDR3 sequence (DNA): TGCAGCGTTGATGCGGAAGGGGGTGAAAAACTGTTTTTT.

Here the CDR3 DNA reads TGTGCCAGCAGACAGGGCCTGGGCAATCAGCCCCAGCATTTT. Translation: CASRQGLGNQPQHF. The rearrangement uses TRBV6-5 and TRBJ1-5; possible D gene TRBD1, 6 bases. Germline CDR1 reads MNHEY; CDR2 reads SVGAGI. The CDR3 sequence is 14 residues long. V was clipped by 6 bases and J by 2 bases, with 11 bases between them.

The rearrangement joins TRBV30 to TRBJ2-1; 7 positions agree with TRBD2. The CDR3 spans 15 residues. Trimming took 7 bases from V and 0 from J; bases not matched to a gene: 9. CDR1 and CDR2 (germline): GTSNPN, SVGIG (reference sequence). CDR3 protein: CASRMGGPSYNEQFF. The CDR3 DNA reads as TGTGCCTCTCGGATGGGAGGGCCCTCCTACAATGAGCAGTTCTTC.

Notes on this clone: Other nucleotide sequences in the sample specify the same CDR3. V and J are TRBV28 and TRBJ2-5, with 8 bases identical to TRBD2. Germline V lookup: CDR1 MDHEN, CDR2 SYDVKM. With V trimmed by 6 bases and J by 5 bases, 8 bases remained unmatched. The length of the CDR3 is 14 residues. CDR3 loop: CASSLGGGFETQYF. The CDR3 DNA reads as TGTGCCAGCAGCCTCGGGGGGGGCTTTGAGACCCAGTACTTC.

This clone showed up just once. V usage is TRBV9 and J usage is TRBJ2-2; possibly TRBD2 for D (5 bases). This CDR3 is built from 15 residues. V was trimmed by 0 bases and J by 5 bases, leaving 11 bases between them. From germline, CDR1 is SGDLS and CDR2 YYNGEE. As DNA, the CDR3 is TGTGCCAGCAGCGTAGGTTCCCGGGAAACCGGGGAGCTGTTTTTT. Translating it yields CASSVGSRETGELFF. The full variable domain, rest sourced from reference TRBV9 and TRBJ2-2, is DSGVTQTPKHLITATGQRVTLRCSPRSGDLSVYWYQQSLDQGLQFLIQYYNGEERAKGNILERFSAQQFPDLHSELNLSSLELGDSALYFCASSVGSRETGELFFGEGSRLTVL.

This clone has just one count. The chain couples TRBV9 to TRBJ1-1; perhaps TRBD1 as D (5 bases). In germline, CDR1 is SGDLS, CDR2 YYNGEE. The CDR3 contains 15 residues. Trimming removed 3 bases from V and 1 base from J, with 13 bases in between. CDR3 sequence reads: CASSALTGGNTEAFF. In nucleotides, the CDR3 is TGTGCCAGCAGCGCCCTTACAGGTGGGAACACTGAAGCTTTCTTT.

V and J are TRBV2 and TRBJ1-6, with 7 bases fitting TRBD1. V shed 4 bases and J 6 bases; nucleotides not matched to a gene: 3. Germline loops: CDR1 SNHLY, CDR2 FYNNEI. This CDR3 has 14 residues. CDR3 residues: CASSAGTANSPLHF. The DNA of the CDR3 is TGTGCCAGCAGTGCCGGGACAGCTAATTCACCCCTCCACTTT.

V and J are TRBV7-8 and TRBJ1-2, with D perhaps matching TRBD1 (6 bases). The CDR3 consists of 16 residues. CDR1 is SGHVS and CDR2 is FQNEAQ in the germline V gene. The V end was cut by 1 base, the J end by 2 bases, with 14 bases between. The chain's CDR3 is CASSLGTGILNYGYTF. For the CDR3, the DNA is TGTGCCAGCAGCTTAGGCACAGGGATCTTGAACTATGGCTACACCTTC.

This clone has only one observation. V gene TRBV18 combines with J gene TRBJ2-2, with 7 bases identical to TRBD1. The junction had 12 bases not matched to a gene; V was cut back by 3 bases and J by 5 bases. Germline V gives CDR1 KGHSH, CDR2 LQKENI. The CDR3 runs 17 residues. CDR3 in amino acids: CASSPTSLGQITGELFF. The CDR3, as DNA: TGTGCCAGCTCACCGACCTCACTGGGACAGATTACCGGGGAGCTGTTTTTT.

This clone was detected only a few times. The chain has TRBV5-4 and TRBJ2-6; a possible D gene is TRBD2 (6 bases). The CDR3 consists of 16 residues. Deletions cut 4 bases from V and 0 bases from J, with 11 bases between. Germline V gives CDR1 SGHNT, CDR2 YYREEE (reference sequence). The CDR3 DNA sequence: TGTGCCAGCAGCCTAGCGTCGAGCTCTGGGGCCAACGTCCTGACTTTC. This sequence encodes CASSLASSSGANVLTF.

The rearrangement joins TRBV11-3 to TRBJ2-1; 8 bases are shared with TRBD2. Germline V gene data show CDR1 as SGHNT and CDR2 as YENEEA. The CDR3 extends over 15 amino acids. With 4 bases clipped from V and 5 bases from J, the junction kept 7 bases outside the gene matches. The CDR3 protein is CASSSLSGSNNEQFF. CDR3 bases: TGTGCCAGCAGCTCCTTGAGCGGGAGCAACAATGAGCAGTTCTTC. Drawing the rest from reference TRBV11-3 and TRBJ2-1, the complete variable domain is EAGVVQSPRYKIIEKKQPVAFWCNPISGHNTLYWYLQNLGQGPELLIRYENEEAVDDSQLPKDRFSAERLKGVDSTLKIQPAELGDSAVYLCASSSLSGSNNEQFFGPGTRLTVL.

The V and J genes are TRBV18 and TRBJ2-5; D might be TRBD2 (6 bases). CDR3 size: 14 residues. Germline V gene data show CDR1 as KGHSH and CDR2 as LQKENI. Trimming cost V 0 bases and J 4 bases, with 9 bases left between them. CDR3 sequence: CASSPPGLRETQYF. The CDR3 nucleotides read TGTGCCAGCTCACCACCCGGACTAAGAGAGACCCAGTACTTC.

The genes are TRBV6-1 and TRBJ1-2, with 8 nucleotides matching TRBD1. Germline V gene sequence: CDR1 MNHNS, CDR2 SASEGT. CDR3 size: 15 residues. The junction had 4 bases not matched to a gene; V was cut back by 0 bases and J by 4 bases. The CDR3 loop reads CASSEALDRVYGYTF. The DNA for the CDR3 is TGTGCCAGCAGTGAAGCTCTGGACAGGGTCTATGGCTACACCTTC.

V usage is TRBV15 and J usage is TRBJ2-1; D possibly corresponds to TRBD1 (5 bases). Per germline, CDR1 LNHNV and CDR2 YYDKDF (reference sequence). This CDR3 has 13 amino acids. Between the trimmed V and J ends, which lost 2 bases and 10 bases, there was a span of 12 bases. CDR3 amino acids: CATSRTGVSEQFF. The CDR3 region has the DNA TGTGCCACCAGCAGAACAGGAGTCAGCGAGCAGTTCTTC.

This clone has just one count. The rearrangement joins TRBV7-8 to TRBJ2-7; TRBD1 aligns across 11 bases. J lost 7 bases, V lost 5 bases, and 7 bases had no gene match. The CDR3 runs to 14 residues. The germline V gene encodes CDR1 SGHVS and CDR2 FQNEAQ. CDR3 region: CASSHGQGANEQYV. The CDR3 nucleotides read TGTGCCAGCAGCCACGGACAGGGGGCGAATGAGCAGTACGTC.

The chain is built from TRBV18 and TRBJ1-2, with D possibly matching TRBD1 (6 bases). Per the germline V gene, CDR1 is KGHSH and CDR2 is LQKENI. Trimming took 3 bases from V and 0 from J, leaving 11 bases between them. The CDR3 has 15 amino acids. Here the CDR3 reads CASSPRTATNYGYTF. CDR3 nucleotides: TGTGCCAGCTCACCGCGGACAGCTACTAACTATGGCTACACCTTC.

V and J are TRBV27 and TRBJ2-7, with 8 bases matching TRBD2. CDR1 is MNHEY and CDR2 is SMNVEV in the germline V gene (reference sequence). Trimming removed 7 bases from V and 5 bases from J; junction bases left unmatched: 19. The CDR3 contains 17 residues. The CDR3: CASNSIGASGFVDEQYF. The CDR3 region has the DNA TGTGCCAGCAACTCGATTGGGGCTAGCGGGTTCGTCGACGAGCAGTACTTC.

The chain has TRBV18 and TRBJ2-5; D is possibly TRBD2 (5 bases). The CDR3 has 14 amino acids. Germline assignment: CDR1 KGHSH and CDR2 LQKENI. The V gene lost 0 bases and the J gene lost 2 bases, with 7 bases spanning the gap. CDR3 coding DNA: TGTGCCAGCTCACCACCGTCGGGACAAGAGACCCAGTACTTC. It specifies CASSPPSGQETQYF.